This T cell receptor (beta chain) came from a study of blood T cell repertoires in COVID-19. Sequencing used immunoSEQ multiplex PCR; TCRdb keeps in-frame clones, though not all of them. The table lists a few hundred thousand clones, over 75% of them singletons. Germline-derived CDR1 and CDR2 are SGHAT and FQDESV (reference sequence). Between the trimmed V and J ends, which lost 6 bases and 4 bases, there was a span of 15 bases. This CDR3 comprises 14 residues. Sequencing was performed on peripheral blood. The TCR was taken from a man under 40 who had recovered from COVID-19. The V and J genes are TRBV11-1 and TRBJ1-1; D perhaps matches TRBD1 (5 bases). CDR3 nucleotide sequence: TGTGCCAGCAGTGTTTATCAGGGAAGCACTGAAGCTTTCTTT. Its protein is CASSVYQGSTEAFF.